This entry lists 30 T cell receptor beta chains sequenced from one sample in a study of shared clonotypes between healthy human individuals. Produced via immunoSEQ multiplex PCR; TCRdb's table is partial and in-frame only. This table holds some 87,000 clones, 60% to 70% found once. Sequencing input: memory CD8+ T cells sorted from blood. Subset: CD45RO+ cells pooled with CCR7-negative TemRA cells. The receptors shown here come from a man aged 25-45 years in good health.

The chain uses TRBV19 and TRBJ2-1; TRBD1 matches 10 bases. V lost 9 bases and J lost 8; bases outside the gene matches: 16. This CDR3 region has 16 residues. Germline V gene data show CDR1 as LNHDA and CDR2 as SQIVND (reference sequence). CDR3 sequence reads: CASHDRGRVWSDEQFF. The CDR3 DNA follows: TGTGCCAGCCATGACAGGGGGCGCGTATGGTCCGATGAGCAGTTCTTC.

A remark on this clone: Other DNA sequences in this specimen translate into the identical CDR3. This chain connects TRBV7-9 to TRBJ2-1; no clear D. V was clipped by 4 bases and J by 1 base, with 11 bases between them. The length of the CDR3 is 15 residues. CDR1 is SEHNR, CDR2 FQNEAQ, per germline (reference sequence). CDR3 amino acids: CASSSTRNSYNEQFF. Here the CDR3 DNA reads TGTGCCAGCAGCTCGACTCGTAATTCCTACAATGAGCAGTTCTTC.

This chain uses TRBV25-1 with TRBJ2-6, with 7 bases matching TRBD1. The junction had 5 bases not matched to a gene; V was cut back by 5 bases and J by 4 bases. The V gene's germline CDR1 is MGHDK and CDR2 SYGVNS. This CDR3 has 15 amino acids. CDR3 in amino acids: CASSQTGYGANVLTF. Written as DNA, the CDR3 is TGTGCCAGCAGTCAGACAGGGTACGGGGCCAACGTCCTGACTTTC.

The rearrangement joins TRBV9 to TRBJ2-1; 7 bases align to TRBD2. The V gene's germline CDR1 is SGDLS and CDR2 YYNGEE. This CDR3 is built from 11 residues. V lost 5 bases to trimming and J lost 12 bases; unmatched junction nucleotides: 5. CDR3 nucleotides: TGTGCCAGCAGTTCTGGGACTACGCAGTTCTTC. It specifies CASSSGTTQFF. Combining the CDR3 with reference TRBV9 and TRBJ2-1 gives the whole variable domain DSGVTQTPKHLITATGQRVTLRCSPRSGDLSVYWYQQSLDQGLQFLIQYYNGEERAKGNILERFSAQQFPDLHSELNLSSLELGDSALYFCASSSGTTQFFGPGTRLTVL.

CDR3 in DNA: TGTGCCAGCTCACCACCCCAGGGATCTATCACCGGGGAGCTGTTTTTT. It encodes CASSPPQGSITGELFF. V usage is TRBV18 and J usage is TRBJ2-2; D possibly corresponds to TRBD1 (5 bases). Germline V gene lookup returns CDR1 KGHSH and CDR2 LQKENI. The V and J ends lost 0 bases and 4 bases respectively, with 12 bases between them. The CDR3 runs 16 residues.

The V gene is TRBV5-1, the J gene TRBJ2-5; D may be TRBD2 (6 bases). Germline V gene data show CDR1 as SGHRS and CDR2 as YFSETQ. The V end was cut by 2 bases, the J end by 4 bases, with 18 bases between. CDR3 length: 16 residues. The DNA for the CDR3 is TGCGCCAGCAGCTTCCGGGACTTGGGTCTGATAGAGACCCAGTACTTC. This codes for CASSFRDLGLIETQYF.

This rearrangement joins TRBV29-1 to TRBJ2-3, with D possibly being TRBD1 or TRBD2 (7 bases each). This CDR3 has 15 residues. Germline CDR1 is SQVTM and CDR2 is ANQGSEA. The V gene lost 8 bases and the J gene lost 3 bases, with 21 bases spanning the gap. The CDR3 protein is CSSTGAGGGTDTQYF. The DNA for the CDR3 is TGCAGCTCCACAGGCGCAGGGGGGGGGACAGATACGCAGTATTTT.

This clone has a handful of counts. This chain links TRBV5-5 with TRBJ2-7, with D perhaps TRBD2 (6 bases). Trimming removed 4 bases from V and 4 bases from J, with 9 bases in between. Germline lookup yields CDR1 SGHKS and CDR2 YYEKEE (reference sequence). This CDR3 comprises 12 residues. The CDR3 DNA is TGTGCCAGCAGCCCCGGGACTTACGAGCAGTACTTC. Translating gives CASSPGTYEQYF.

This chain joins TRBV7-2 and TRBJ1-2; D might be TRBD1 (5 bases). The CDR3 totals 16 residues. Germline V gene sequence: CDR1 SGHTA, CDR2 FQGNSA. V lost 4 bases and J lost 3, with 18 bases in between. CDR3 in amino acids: CASSYGARRVDYGYTF. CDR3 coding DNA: TGTGCCAGCAGCTACGGGGCGCGGCGCGTTGACTATGGCTACACCTTC.

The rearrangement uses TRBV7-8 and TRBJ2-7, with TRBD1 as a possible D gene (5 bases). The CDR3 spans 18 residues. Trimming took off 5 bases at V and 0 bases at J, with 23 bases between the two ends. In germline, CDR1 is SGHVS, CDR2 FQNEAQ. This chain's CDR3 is CASSPVLGVGPFSYEQYF. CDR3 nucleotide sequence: TGTGCCAGCAGCCCAGTATTAGGGGTAGGGCCCTTCTCCTACGAGCAGTACTTC. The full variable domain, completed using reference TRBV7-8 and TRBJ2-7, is GAGVSQSPRYKVAKRGQDVALRCDPISGHVSLFWYQQALGQGPEFLTYFQNEAQLDKSGLPSDRFFAERPEGSVSTLKIQRTQQEDSAVYLCASSPVLGVGPFSYEQYFGPGTRLTVT.

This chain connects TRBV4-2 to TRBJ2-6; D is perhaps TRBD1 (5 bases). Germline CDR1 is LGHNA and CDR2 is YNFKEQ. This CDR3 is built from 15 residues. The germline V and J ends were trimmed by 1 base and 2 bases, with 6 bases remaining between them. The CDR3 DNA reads TGTGCCAGCAGCCAAGGCAGGGCTGGGGCCAACGTCCTGACTTTC. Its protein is CASSQGRAGANVLTF.

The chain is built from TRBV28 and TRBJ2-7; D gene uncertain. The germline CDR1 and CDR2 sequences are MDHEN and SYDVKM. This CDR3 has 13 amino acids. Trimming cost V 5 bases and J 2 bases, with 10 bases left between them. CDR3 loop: CASSELAAYEQYF. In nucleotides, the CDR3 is TGTGCCAGCAGTGAGTTGGCCGCCTACGAGCAGTACTTC.

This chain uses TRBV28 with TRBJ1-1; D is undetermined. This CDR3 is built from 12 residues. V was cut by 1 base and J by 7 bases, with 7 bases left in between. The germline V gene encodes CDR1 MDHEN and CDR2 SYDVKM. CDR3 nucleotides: TGTGCCAGCAGTTTATTACATAATGAAGCTTTCTTT. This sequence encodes CASSLLHNEAFF.

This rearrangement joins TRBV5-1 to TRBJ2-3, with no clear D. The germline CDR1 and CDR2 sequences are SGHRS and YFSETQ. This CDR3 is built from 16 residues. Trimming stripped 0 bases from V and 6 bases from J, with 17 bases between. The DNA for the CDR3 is TGCGCCAGCAGCTTGGCTCCCCTCGGATCGGCGGATACGCAGTATTTT. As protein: CASSLAPLGSADTQYF.

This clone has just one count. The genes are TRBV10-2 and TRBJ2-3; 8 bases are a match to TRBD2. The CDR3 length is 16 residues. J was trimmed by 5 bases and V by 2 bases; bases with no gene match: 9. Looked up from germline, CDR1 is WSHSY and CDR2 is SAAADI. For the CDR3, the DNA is TGCGCCAGCAGTGAGGGTCGGCGGGAGGACCTAGATACGCAGTATTTT. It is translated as CASSEGRREDLDTQYF.

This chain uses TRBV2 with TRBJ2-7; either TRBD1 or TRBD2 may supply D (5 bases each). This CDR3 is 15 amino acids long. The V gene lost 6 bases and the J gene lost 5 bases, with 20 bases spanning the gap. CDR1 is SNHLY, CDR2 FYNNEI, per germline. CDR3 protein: CASSKSLGVSHEQYF. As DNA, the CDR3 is TGTGCCAGCAGCAAGTCCTTGGGGGTTTCCCACGAGCAGTACTTC. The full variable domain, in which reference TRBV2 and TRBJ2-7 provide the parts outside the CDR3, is EPEVTQTPSHQVTQMGQEVILRCVPISNHLYFYWYRQILGQKVEFLVSFYNNEISEKSEIFDDQFSVERPDGSNFTLKIRSTKLEDSAMYFCASSKSLGVSHEQYFGPGTRLTVT.

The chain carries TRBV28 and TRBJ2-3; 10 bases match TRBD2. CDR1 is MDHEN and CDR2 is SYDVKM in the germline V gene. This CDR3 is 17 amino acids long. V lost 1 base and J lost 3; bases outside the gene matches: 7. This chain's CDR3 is CASSLLSGRAGTDTQYF. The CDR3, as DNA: TGTGCCAGCAGTTTATTAAGCGGGAGGGCGGGGACAGATACGCAGTATTTT. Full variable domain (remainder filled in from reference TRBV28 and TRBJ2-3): DVKVTQSSRYLVKRTGEKVFLECVQDMDHENMFWYRQDPGLGLRLIYFSYDVKMKEKGDIPEGYSVSREKKERFSLILESASTNQTSMYLCASSLLSGRAGTDTQYFGPGTRLTVL.

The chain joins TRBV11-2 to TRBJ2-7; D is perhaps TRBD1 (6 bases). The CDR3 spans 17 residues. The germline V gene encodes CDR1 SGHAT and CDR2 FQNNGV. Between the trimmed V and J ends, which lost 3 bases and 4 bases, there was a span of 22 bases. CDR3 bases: TGTGCCAGCAGCTTGTGGACCGGGACAAACATTCGGTACGAGCAGTACTTC. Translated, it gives CASSLWTGTNIRYEQYF.

CDR3 DNA: TGTGCCAGCAGCAACAGGGACAGCGCCAATGAGCAGTTCTTC. Its protein is CASSNRDSANEQFF. This chain uses TRBV21-1 with TRBJ2-1; whether TRBD1, the table's D call, matches the DNA was not checked. TRBV21-1 is a pseudogene segment. The CDR3 totals 14 residues.

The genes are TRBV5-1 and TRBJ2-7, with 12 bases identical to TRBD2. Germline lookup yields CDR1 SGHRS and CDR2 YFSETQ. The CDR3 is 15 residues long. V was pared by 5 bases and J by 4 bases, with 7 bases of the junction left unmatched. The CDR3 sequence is CASSLTSGSYYEQYF. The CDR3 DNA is TGCGCCAGCAGTCTGACTAGCGGGAGTTATTACGAGCAGTACTTC. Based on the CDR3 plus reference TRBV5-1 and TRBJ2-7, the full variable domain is KAGVTQTPRYLIKTRGQQVTLSCSPISGHRSVSWYQQTPGQGLQFLFEYFSETQRNKGNFPGRFSGRQFSNSRSEMNVSTLELGDSALYLCASSLTSGSYYEQYFGPGTRLTVT.

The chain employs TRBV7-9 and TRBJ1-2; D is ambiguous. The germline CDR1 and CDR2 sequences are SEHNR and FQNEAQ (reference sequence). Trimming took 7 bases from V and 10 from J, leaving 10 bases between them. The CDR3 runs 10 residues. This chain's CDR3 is CASKPDHYTF. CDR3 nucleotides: TGTGCCAGCAAGCCAGACCACTACACCTTC.

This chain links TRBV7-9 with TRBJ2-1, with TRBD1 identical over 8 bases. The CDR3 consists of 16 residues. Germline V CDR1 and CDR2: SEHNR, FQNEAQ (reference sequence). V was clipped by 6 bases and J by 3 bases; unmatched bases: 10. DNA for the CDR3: TGTGCCAGCAGTCACCATAACAGGGGGTTCTACAATGAGCAGTTCTTC. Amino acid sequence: CASSHHNRGFYNEQFF.

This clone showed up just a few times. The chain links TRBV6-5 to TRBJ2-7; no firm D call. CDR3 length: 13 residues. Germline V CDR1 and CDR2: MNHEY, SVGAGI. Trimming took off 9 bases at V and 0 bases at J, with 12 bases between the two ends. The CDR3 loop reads CASSRLSSYEQYF. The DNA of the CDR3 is TGTGCCAGTAGTAGGTTGAGCTCCTACGAGCAGTACTTC.

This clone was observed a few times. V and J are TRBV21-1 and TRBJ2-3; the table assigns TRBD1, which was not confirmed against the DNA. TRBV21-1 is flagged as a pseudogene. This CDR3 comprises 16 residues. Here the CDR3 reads CASLPPYRPCTDTQYF. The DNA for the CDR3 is TGTGCCAGCCTCCCCCCGTACAGGCCATGCACAGATACGCAGTATTTT.

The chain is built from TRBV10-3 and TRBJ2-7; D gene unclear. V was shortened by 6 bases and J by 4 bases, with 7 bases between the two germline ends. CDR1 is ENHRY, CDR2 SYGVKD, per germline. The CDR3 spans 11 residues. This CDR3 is CAIRQEYEQYF. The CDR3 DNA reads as TGTGCCATCAGGCAAGAGTACGAGCAGTACTTC.

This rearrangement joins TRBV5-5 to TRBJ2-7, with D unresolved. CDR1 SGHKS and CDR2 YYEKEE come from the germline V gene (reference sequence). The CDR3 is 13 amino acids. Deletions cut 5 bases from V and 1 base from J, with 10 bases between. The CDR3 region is CASRAAHSYEQYF. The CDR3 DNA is TGTGCCAGCAGGGCGGCTCATTCCTACGAGCAGTACTTC. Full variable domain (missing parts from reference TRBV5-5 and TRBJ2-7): DAGVTQSPTHLIKTRGQQVTLRCSPISGHKSVSWYQQVLGQGPQFIFQYYEKEERGRGNFPDRFSARQFPNYSSELNVNALLLGDSALYLCASRAAHSYEQYFGPGTRLTVT.

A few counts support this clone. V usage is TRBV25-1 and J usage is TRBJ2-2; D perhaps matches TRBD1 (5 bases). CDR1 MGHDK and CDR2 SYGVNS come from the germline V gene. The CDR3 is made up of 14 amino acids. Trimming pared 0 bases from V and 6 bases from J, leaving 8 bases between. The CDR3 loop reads CASSEYMGPGELFF. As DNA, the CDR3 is TGTGCCAGCAGTGAATATATGGGGCCCGGGGAGCTGTTTTTT.

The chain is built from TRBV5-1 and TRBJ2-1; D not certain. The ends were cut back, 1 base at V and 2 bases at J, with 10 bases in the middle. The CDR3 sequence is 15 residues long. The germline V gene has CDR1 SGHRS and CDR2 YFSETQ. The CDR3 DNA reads TGCGCCAGCAGCTTGCAGGACGTAACCTACAATGAGCAGTTCTTC. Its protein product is CASSLQDVTYNEQFF.

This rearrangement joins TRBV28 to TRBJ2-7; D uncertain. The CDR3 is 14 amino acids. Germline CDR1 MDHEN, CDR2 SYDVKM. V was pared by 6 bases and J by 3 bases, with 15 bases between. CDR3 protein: CASRAGPNLYEQYF. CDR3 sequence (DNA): TGTGCCAGCAGGGCAGGACCTAACCTCTACGAGCAGTACTTC.

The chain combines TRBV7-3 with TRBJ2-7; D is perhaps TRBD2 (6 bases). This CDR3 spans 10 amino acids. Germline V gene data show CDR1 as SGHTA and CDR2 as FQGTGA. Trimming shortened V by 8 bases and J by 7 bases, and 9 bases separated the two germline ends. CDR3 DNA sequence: TGTGCCAGCGTCCGGGGGGAGCAGTACTTC. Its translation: CASVRGEQYF.